The rows below give T cell receptor beta chains drawn from one sample of a study of blood T cell repertoires in COVID-19. Sequencing was performed with immunoSEQ multiplex PCR; in TCRdb, only in-frame clones are kept and a portion is missing. The profile shows 150,000 to 200,000 clones, 88% of them singletons. Sequencing was carried out using PBMCs or T cells enriched from blood (not recorded which). These receptors came from a woman aged 18-29 years who had recovered from COVID-19. Each CDR3 is given with its conserved first and last residue. A D gene is named only where the DNA matches it firmly. Clone size is given for some rows only: seen once, a few or many times, or a class if the clone is expanded.

TRBV5-1	TRBD2	-	TRBJ2-2	CASSLGFEGGPTGELFF	TGCGCCAGCAGCTTGGGATTTGAGGGAGGGCCGACCGGGGAGCTGTTTTTT
TRBV6-6	TRBD2	-	TRBJ2-5	CASSPIMTSGFQETQYF	TGTGCCAGCAGTCCGATTATGACTAGCGGGTTCCAAGAGACCCAGTACTTC
TRBV7-9	-	once	TRBJ1-2	CASSLVGLSYGYTF	TGTGCCAGCAGCTTAGTTGGGCTCAGCTATGGCTACACCTTC
TRBV19	TRBD1	-	TRBJ1-1	CASSLPGTGAFMNTEAFF	TGTGCCAGTAGTTTACCCGGGACAGGGGCCTTCATGAACACTGAAGCTTTCTTT
TRBV28	TRBD2	-	TRBJ2-3	CASSLGTSYPDTQYF	TGTGCCAGCAGTTTAGGGACTAGCTATCCAGATACGCAGTATTTT
TRBV28	-	-	TRBJ2-3	CASSSRMGEDRTDTQYF	TGTGCCAGCAGTTCTCGAATGGGGGAGGACCGCACAGATACGCAGTATTTT
TRBV6-5	TRBD1	-	TRBJ2-7	CARGQSYEQYF	TGTGCCAGGGGACAGTCCTACGAGCAGTACTTC
TRBV24-1	TRBD1	-	TRBJ2-3	CATGQGTTDTQYF	TGTGCCACCGGACAGGGGACGACAGATACGCAGTATTTT
TRBV9	-	-	TRBJ1-1	CASSVDGGDTEAFF	TGTGCCAGCAGCGTAGATGGAGGGGACACTGAAGCTTTCTTT
TRBV14	TRBD2	-	TRBJ2-1	CASSLYDLAGGRSYNEQFF	TGTGCCAGCAGCCTCTACGACCTAGCGGGAGGTCGCTCCTACAATGAGCAGTTCTTC
TRBV27	-	-	TRBJ2-7	CASSFRQAYEQYF	TGTGCCAGCAGTTTTCGACAGGCGTACGAGCAGTACTTC
TRBV5-4	TRBD2	-	TRBJ2-1	CASSLAAGGYNEQFF	TGTGCCAGCAGCTTGGCAGCGGGGGGCTACAATGAGCAGTTCTTC
TRBV5-4	TRBD1	-	TRBJ1-1	CASSPRDRMNTEAFF	TGTGCCAGCAGCCCCCGGGACAGAATGAACACTGAAGCTTTCTTT
TRBV5-4	TRBD1	-	TRBJ2-2	CASSLGTGLPRELFF	TGTGCCAGCAGCTTGGGGACAGGGTTACCGAGGGAGCTGTTTTTT
TRBV10-2	-	-	TRBJ2-7	CASSGGLSYEQYF	TGCGCCAGCAGTGGGGGACTCAGCTACGAGCAGTACTTC
TRBV28	-	-	TRBJ1-2	CASSSDGGFRGYTF	TGTGCCAGCAGTTCCGATGGCGGGTTCCGCGGCTACACCTTC
TRBV3-1/TRBV3-2	TRBD2	-	TRBJ2-7	CASSQTSGSSYEQYF	TGTGCCAGCAGCCAGACTAGCGGGAGCTCCTACGAGCAGTACTTC
TRBV2	-	-	TRBJ2-7	CASSSYESYEQYF	TGTGCCAGCAGTTCTTACGAGTCCTACGAGCAGTACTTC
TRBV27	-	-	TRBJ2-3	CASSRGQGLADTDTQYF	TGTGCCAGCAGTCGAGGACAGGGCCTAGCGGACACAGATACGCAGTATTTT
TRBV7-2	-	-	TRBJ1-1	CASSFEDRLNTEAFF	TGTGCCAGCAGCTTTGAGGACAGACTGAACACTGAAGCTTTCTTT
TRBV5-1	TRBD2	-	TRBJ2-3	CASSLAGTRELEDTQYF	TGCGCCAGCAGCTTGGCGGGTACGCGGGAGCTAGAAGATACGCAGTATTTT
TRBV6-4	-	-	TRBJ1-2	CASSDRGVGGYTF	TGTGCCAGCAGTGATCGGGGGGTCGGTGGCTACACCTTC
TRBV12-3/TRBV12-4	-	-	TRBJ2-2	CASSLGASGELFF	TGTGCCAGCAGTTTGGGGGCGAGCGGGGAGCTGTTTTTT
TRBV14	-	-	TRBJ2-2	CASSPGFIGELFF	TGTGCCAGCAGCCCGGGATTTATCGGGGAGCTGTTTTTT
TRBV28	TRBD1	-	TRBJ1-2	CASSSPTGVVYGYTF	TGTGCCAGCAGTTCACCAACAGGGGTGGTGTATGGCTACACCTTC
TRBV11-3	-	-	TRBJ2-3	CASSPPQEETQYF	TGTGCCAGCAGCCCCCCCCAAGAAGAGACGCAGTATTTT
TRBV6-5	TRBD2	-	TRBJ2-2	CASSYLVAGDKGELFF	TGTGCCAGCAGTTACTTGGTAGCGGGAGATAAAGGGGAGCTGTTTTTT
TRBV28	TRBD1	few	TRBJ1-2	CASSPQGANYGYTF	TGTGCCAGCAGTCCACAGGGGGCGAACTATGGCTACACCTTC
TRBV4-2	TRBD2	-	TRBJ2-2	CASSQGLAVDTGELFF	TGTGCCAGCAGCCAAGGACTAGCGGTGGACACCGGGGAGCTGTTTTTT
TRBV6-5	-	-	TRBJ1-2	CASTPRGDYGYTF	TGTGCCAGCACCCCTCGGGGGGACTATGGCTACACCTTC
TRBV27	TRBD2	once	TRBJ2-7	CASREGLAYEQYF	TGTGCCAGCAGAGAAGGACTAGCCTACGAGCAGTACTTC
TRBV6-5	TRBD1	once	TRBJ1-5	CASRPGTGSNQPQHF	TGTGCCAGCAGGCCCGGGACAGGGAGCAATCAGCCCCAGCATTTT
TRBV5-4	TRBD2	-	TRBJ2-3	CASSSGTSGRVDTQYF	TGTGCCAGCTCTTCTGGGACTAGCGGGAGGGTGGATACGCAGTATTTT
TRBV6-1	TRBD1	-	TRBJ1-6	CASSAGRDRSNSPLHF	TGTGCCAGCAGTGCGGGCCGGGACAGGAGCAATTCACCCCTCCACTTT
TRBV7-2	-	-	TRBJ2-2	CASSLRGNTGELFF	TGTGCCAGCAGCTTACGGGGGAACACCGGGGAGCTGTTTTTT
TRBV5-1	TRBD2	-	TRBJ2-7	CASSLRLQGTSGNTYEQYF	TGCGCCAGCAGCTTGCGCCTCCAAGGGACTAGCGGAAACACCTACGAGCAGTACTTC